The rows below give T cell receptor beta chains drawn from one sample of a study of identical twins. TCRdb ran MiXCR on the 5' RACE reads and lists one entry per CDR3 protein. Here the sample spans roughly 1,500,000 distinct CDR3 sequences, 25% to 35% being singletons. Sequencing used cord blood. These receptors were collected from a newborn girl in good health. The CDR3 runs from the conserved cysteine through the conserved F or W. The D gene is left open where the match is weak. Some rows mark clone size as missing; the rest say once, few, many or name a class of expanded clone.

len	v_gene	j_gene	abundance	d_gene	CDR3nt	CDR3aa
16	TRBV27	TRBJ2-7	NA	NA	TGTGCCAGCAGTTTCTTATTGGGGGACCCCACCTACGAGCAGTACTTC	CASSFLLGDPTYEQYF
14	TRBV6-5	TRBJ2-7	NA	NA	TGTGCCAGCAGTTACAGGAAGTCCTACAATGAGCAGTACTTC	CASSYRKSYNEQYF
16	TRBV27	TRBJ2-7	NA	TRBD2	TGTGCCAGCAGTTTATGGGAGAGCGGGAGGGGGAATGAGCAGTACTTC	CASSLWESGRGNEQYF
14	TRBV9	TRBJ1-6	few	NA	TGTGCCAGCAGCTCTCGGGGCTCTGGTTCACCCCTCCACTTT	CASSSRGSGSPLHF
12	TRBV6-1	TRBJ1-1	few	NA	TGTGCCAGCAGTGTAGGATCTGGTGGAGCTTTCTTT	CASSVGSGGAFF
13	TRBV10-3	TRBJ2-2	NA	NA	TGTGCCATCAGTGACCCTTGGACCGGGGAGCTGTTTTTT	CAISDPWTGELFF
14	TRBV13	TRBJ2-7	few	TRBD2	TGTGCCAGCAGCTATACTAGCGCTCCCTACGAGCAGTACTTC	CASSYTSAPYEQYF
14	TRBV12-3/TRBV12-4	TRBJ2-7	NA	NA	TGTGCCAGCAGGGCCGGGACGGACTACAATGAGCAGTACTTC	CASRAGTDYNEQYF
17	TRBV20-1	TRBJ2-4	few	TRBD1	TGCAGTGCTAGTGGGGGACAGGGGGCTAGAAGCAAAAACATTCAGTACTTC	CSASGGQGARSKNIQYF
16	TRBV4-1	TRBJ2-4	many	NA	TGCGCCAGCAGCGACCCCCCCCGGAGTTCCAAAAACATTCAGTACTTC	CASSDPPRSSKNIQYF
13	TRBV30	TRBJ2-7	NA	NA	TGTGCCTGGGCGACAGCCATTCCCTACGAGCAGTACTTC	CAWATAIPYEQYF
13	TRBV24-1	TRBJ2-2	few	NA	TGTGCCACCAGGGATTCCGGTACCGGGGAGCTGTTTTTT	CATRDSGTGELFF
15	TRBV25-1	TRBJ2-2	few	TRBD2	TGTGCCAGCAGGGGGACTAGCGGAAACACCGGGGAGCTGTTTTTT	CASRGTSGNTGELFF
13	TRBV4-1	TRBJ2-7	few	NA	TGCGCCAGCAGCCAAGGCAGGCGGTACGAGCAGTACTTC	CASSQGRRYEQYF
16	TRBV28	TRBJ2-1	NA	TRBD2	TGTGCCAGCAGCGCATGGACTAGCGGGTCCTACAATGAGCAGTTCTTC	CASSAWTSGSYNEQFF
15	TRBV5-1	TRBJ2-1	NA	NA	TGCGCCGGCAGCTTGGACTTCAGCGAGAGGGATGAGCAGTTCTTC	CAGSLDFSERDEQFF
15	TRBV2	TRBJ2-1	NA	NA	TGTGCCAGCAGTGAGGACTACAGCTCCTACAATGAGCAGTTCTTC	CASSEDYSSYNEQFF
14	TRBV19	TRBJ1-2	NA	NA	TGTGCCAGTAGTATTTGGGGCCTTAACTATGGCTACACCTTC	CASSIWGLNYGYTF
14	TRBV7-9	TRBJ1-4	NA	NA	TGTGCCAGCAGCTTAGCGGAGGGGATCGGAAAACTGTTTTTT	CASSLAEGIGKLFF
14	TRBV7-2	TRBJ2-7	NA	NA	TGTGCCAGCAGCTTTCAATCCCCCTACTACGAGCAGTACTTC	CASSFQSPYYEQYF
14	TRBV5-1	TRBJ2-3	many	NA	TGCGCCAGCAGCTCCGGACAACGCACAGATACGCAGTATTTT	CASSSGQRTDTQYF
15	TRBV6-5	TRBJ2-7	few	NA	TGTGCCAGCAGTTCCAAACGGAGGAACTCCTACGAGCAGTACTTC	CASSSKRRNSYEQYF
14	TRBV12-3/TRBV12-4	TRBJ2-1	few	NA	TGTGCCAGCAGTTTTCGGGACGGTTACAATGAGCAGTTCTTC	CASSFRDGYNEQFF
12	TRBV19	TRBJ2-7	NA	NA	TGTGCCCCCAAAAGGGACACGTACGAGCAGTACTTC	CAPKRDTYEQYF
15	TRBV5-1	TRBJ1-2	NA	TRBD1	TGCGCCAGCAGCTTTTCCGGGACAGGGTCTGAAGGCTACACCTTC	CASSFSGTGSEGYTF
15	TRBV9	TRBJ2-1	NA	TRBD2	TGTGCCAGCAGCCCGGGGGGACTAGCGGGGAATGAGCAGTTCTTC	CASSPGGLAGNEQFF
16	TRBV12-3/TRBV12-4	TRBJ1-1	NA	NA	TGTGCCAGCAGTTTATGGAATAGGACCGCGAACACTGAAGCTTTCTTT	CASSLWNRTANTEAFF
14	TRBV20-1	TRBJ1-6	NA	NA	TGCAGTGCTCCCCCGACAGGACTGGGTTCACCCCTCCACTTT	CSAPPTGLGSPLHF
14	TRBV6-5	TRBJ2-5	NA	NA	TGTGCCAGCAGTTACCGGACAGCTCAAGGGACCCAGTACTTC	CASSYRTAQGTQYF
18	TRBV7-9	TRBJ2-7	NA	NA	TGTGCCAGCAGCTTAGGCCCGTTTGTAAGCGACCGATCCTACGAGCAGTACTTC	CASSLGPFVSDRSYEQYF
17	TRBV20-1	TRBJ2-1	NA	NA	TGCAGTGCTAGGAGTTCCGCTAGTGAACCGAATTGCAATGAGCAGTTCTTC	CSARSSASEPNCNEQFF
16	TRBV7-6	TRBJ2-1	few	NA	TGTGCCAGCAGCTTAGCGCCGGAGAAGTCCTACAATGAGCAGTTCTTC	CASSLAPEKSYNEQFF
15	TRBV12-3/TRBV12-4	TRBJ2-7	NA	TRBD2	TGTGCCAGCAGGTCTGGACTAGCGGGCTCCTACGAGCAGTACTTC	CASRSGLAGSYEQYF
11	TRBV5-1	TRBJ2-5	NA	NA	TGCGCCTGCAGACAGGAAGAGACCCAGTACTTC	CACRQEETQYF
14	TRBV28	TRBJ1-1	NA	NA	TGTGCCAGCAGAAAGGACGAGGGAGGCACTGAAGCTTTCTTT	CASRKDEGGTEAFF
15	TRBV10-3	TRBJ2-7	few	TRBD2	TGTGCCATCAAGGGTGGGCTAGCGGGAGACAACGAGCAGTACTTC	CAIKGGLAGDNEQYF
15	TRBV10-3	TRBJ2-7	NA	TRBD2	TGTGCCATCAGTGAATGGTCGGGAGGGCCGTACGAGCAGTACTTC	CAISEWSGGPYEQYF
16	TRBV20-1	TRBJ2-1	NA	TRBD2	TGCAGTGCTAGTATCCACAGCGGGGGGATCTACAATGAGCAGTTCTTC	CSASIHSGGIYNEQFF
15	TRBV18	TRBJ1-2	few	NA	TGTGCCAGCTCACCGGTGAACCAGGGGTTGATTGGCTACACCTTC	CASSPVNQGLIGYTF
11	TRBV28	TRBJ1-2	many	NA	TGTGCCAGCGGGCCAAACTATGGCTACACCTTC	CASGPNYGYTF
17	TRBV7-2	TRBJ2-1	once	TRBD2	TGTGCCAGCAGCTTAGAAAGACTAGCGGGAGTGACCAATGAGCAGTTCTTC	CASSLERLAGVTNEQFF
13	TRBV27	TRBJ1-1	few	NA	TGTGCCAGCAACGAGAGGTCGAACACTGAAGCTTTCTTT	CASNERSNTEAFF
13	TRBV11-2	TRBJ2-7	NA	NA	TGTGCCAGCAGCTACGACAGACGCTACGAGCAGTACTTC	CASSYDRRYEQYF
18	TRBV10-1	TRBJ2-1	NA	TRBD2	TGCGCCAGCAGTGCCCCCACAAGCGGGGGGTCCTCCTACAATGAGCAGTTCTTC	CASSAPTSGGSSYNEQFF
13	TRBV6-1	TRBJ1-2	few	TRBD1	TGTGCCAGCAGTGAGGAGACAGGGCTGGGCTACACCTTC	CASSEETGLGYTF
14	TRBV15	TRBJ2-7	few	NA	TGTGCCACCAGCAGAGGGGTCGGAACCTACGAGCAGTACTTC	CATSRGVGTYEQYF
16	TRBV7-6	TRBJ1-5	NA	NA	TGTGCCAGCAGCTTAGTCAGAAGGGATCGCAATCAGCCCCAGCATTTT	CASSLVRRDRNQPQHF
12	TRBV20-1	TRBJ1-5	NA	TRBD1	TGCAGTGCGGGGACAGCAGATCAGCCCCAGCATTTT	CSAGTADQPQHF
15	TRBV18	TRBJ2-1	once	NA	TGTGCCAGCTCACAGGAGGGCCGAAGGTACAATGAGCAGTTCTTC	CASSQEGRRYNEQFF
14	TRBV28	TRBJ2-5	NA	NA	TGTGCCAGCAGTTTACTTCTAGACGAAGAGACCCAGTACTTC	CASSLLLDEETQYF
11	TRBV7-9	TRBJ2-4	NA	NA	TGTGCCAGCACCCAAGGACTATGGCAGTACTTC	CASTQGLWQYF
14	TRBV6-5	TRBJ2-5	NA	TRBD1	TGTGCCAGCGTCCGCCGCTCGGGACAGAATGAGCAGTACTTC	CASVRRSGQNEQYF
16	TRBV13	TRBJ2-3	NA	TRBD2	TGTGCCAGCAGCAGGCGGACTAGCGGCATGCGAGATACGCAGTATTTT	CASSRRTSGMRDTQYF
15	TRBV9	TRBJ2-7	few	NA	TGTGCCAGCAGCGTAAGACCCTATGCGTTGTACGAGCAGTACTTC	CASSVRPYALYEQYF